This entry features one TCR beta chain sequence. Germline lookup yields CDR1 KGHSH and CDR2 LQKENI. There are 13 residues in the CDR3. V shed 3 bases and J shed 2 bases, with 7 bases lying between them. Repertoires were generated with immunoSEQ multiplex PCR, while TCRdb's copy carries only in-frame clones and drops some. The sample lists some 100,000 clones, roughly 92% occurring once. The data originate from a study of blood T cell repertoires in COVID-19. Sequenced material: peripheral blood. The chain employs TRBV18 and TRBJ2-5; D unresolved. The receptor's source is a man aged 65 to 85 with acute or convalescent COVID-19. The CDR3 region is CASSPTRQETQYF. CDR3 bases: TGTGCCAGCTCACCGACTCGACAAGAGACCCAGTACTTC.